Reported below is one TCR beta chain. The antigen is unknown. TCRdb independently ran MiXCR on the RACE reads; one entry per CDR3 protein. The sample has about 190,000 distinct CDR3 sequences; 24% are singletons. Trimming cost V 0 bases and J 0 bases, with 19 bases left between them. The germline V gene encodes CDR1 SGHDT and CDR2 YYEEEE. This CDR3 spans 19 amino acids. The data were obtained in a study of human T cells and chemical hapten exposure. The wider study: Patch tests put 0.01% DPC on the upper back, read at 6 days. Study-wide results and limits: With regard to DPC sensitization, TCRs above 1 in 1000 frequency did not change. It should be noted that donors had alopecia, so their immune response may differ from healthy people's.

The sample's time point: patch test 3, about 24 weeks after DPC sensitization. Treatment meaning: therapeutic diphenylcyclopropenone sensitization with weekly scalp DPC. The sequencing used whole blood, collected in connection with sensitization to the hapten diphenylcyclopropenone (DPC). J is TRBJ1-5 and V is TRBV5-6, with D unclear. The origin of this receptor is a woman aged 40 to 50 with alopecia areata. Some clones in this sample may be carry-over from other donors' samples. CDR3 sequence: CASSLGPGLLLYSNQPQHF. CDR3 sequence (DNA): TGTGCCAGCAGCTTGGGGCCGGGTCTCTTACTCTATAGCAATCAGCCCCAGCATTTT.